These 15 T cell receptor beta chains originate from one sample sequenced in a study of blood T cell repertoires in COVID-19. Only in-frame clones appear in the TCRdb table, and some are missing; sequencing was by immunoSEQ multiplex PCR. The sample contains a few hundred thousand clones, 88% of which appear only once. Sequencing used peripheral blood. All receptors derive from a man aged 55 to 70 who had recovered from COVID-19.

This rearrangement joins TRBV27 to TRBJ2-7; TRBD2 agrees at 7 bases. J lost 6 bases, V lost 4 bases, and 15 bases had no gene match. CDR1 MNHEY and CDR2 SMNVEV come from the germline V gene (reference sequence). This CDR3 is 16 amino acids long. The CDR3 spells CASSSPAGLVVAEQYF. The CDR3 DNA sequence: TGTGCCAGCAGTTCACCCGCCGGACTAGTAGTGGCCGAGCAGTACTTC.

The rearrangement uses TRBV6-4 and TRBJ1-1; 8 bases line up with TRBD1. V was clipped by 3 bases and J by 7 bases; unmatched bases: 7. Germline V CDR1 and CDR2: MRHNA, SNTAGT. CDR3 length: 14 residues. In nucleotides, the CDR3 is TGTGCCAGCAGTGAGGACAGGGACAAAGGTGAAGCTTTCTTT. Protein: CASSEDRDKGEAFF.

This rearrangement joins TRBV5-1 to TRBJ2-3, with 10 positions matching TRBD1. The CDR3 runs 17 residues. Germline V gene data show CDR1 as SGHRS and CDR2 as YFSETQ. Trimming took 0 bases from V and 2 from J; bases not matched to a gene: 6. The CDR3 is CASSLDATGGYTDTQYF. CDR3 sequence (DNA): TGCGCCAGCAGCTTGGACGCGACAGGGGGCTACACAGATACGCAGTATTTT.

The chain carries TRBV10-1 and TRBJ2-7, with D uncertain. CDR1 and CDR2 (germline): WNHNN, SYGVQD (reference sequence). The V end lost 6 bases, the J end lost 5 bases, and 17 bases lay between the germline ends. This CDR3 has 14 residues. The CDR3 loop reads CASSSRYPAHEQYF. The CDR3 DNA is TGCGCCAGCAGCTCCAGGTATCCAGCCCACGAGCAGTACTTC.

In nucleotides, the CDR3 is TGCAGTGCTAGTCTGAATGAAAAACTGTTTTTT. It is translated as CSASLNEKLFF. J is TRBJ1-4 and V is TRBV20-1; D unclear. V was clipped by 3 bases and J by 5 bases, with 4 bases between them. There are 11 residues in the CDR3. CDR1 and CDR2 from the germline V gene are DFQATT and SNEGSKA (reference sequence).

The chain is built from TRBV5-1 and TRBJ2-6; 8 nucleotides agree with TRBD2. The CDR3 covers 15 residues. Trimming removed 7 bases from V and 0 bases from J; junction bases left unmatched: 3. The V gene's germline CDR1 is SGHRS and CDR2 YFSETQ. CDR3 sequence (DNA): TGCGCCAGCGGCGGGGGGCGCTCTGGGGCCAACGTCCTGACTTTC. This sequence encodes CASGGGRSGANVLTF.

This clone was detected only once. This sequence joins TRBV18 and TRBJ2-1; 9 bases are shared with TRBD2. Looked up from germline, CDR1 is KGHSH and CDR2 is LQKENI. J lost 2 bases, V lost 6 bases, and 8 bases had no gene match. CDR3 size: 16 residues. The CDR3 spells CASSGNSGGAYNEQFF. CDR3 DNA: TGTGCCAGCTCGGGCAATAGCGGGGGAGCCTACAATGAGCAGTTCTTC.

V is TRBV6-5 and J is TRBJ2-7; 8 bases are shared with TRBD1. The CDR3 loop spans 15 amino acids. The ends lost 4 bases at V and 5 bases at J; junction bases unmatched: 10. Germline V CDR1 and CDR2: MNHEY, SVGAGI. The CDR3 loop reads CASSFPGQAANEQYF. As DNA, the CDR3 is TGTGCCAGCAGTTTCCCGGGACAGGCTGCCAACGAGCAGTACTTC.

This clone was seen a single time. The chain couples TRBV3-1 (or the pseudogene TRBV3-2) to TRBJ1-2; TRBD1 is a possible D gene (6 bases). The germline V and J ends were trimmed by 4 bases and 4 bases, with 16 bases remaining between them. Germline CDR1 is LGHDT and CDR2 is YNNKEL (reference sequence). The CDR3 runs 15 residues. The CDR3 sequence: CASSRQRGGGYGYTF. The CDR3 nucleotides are TGTGCCAGCAGCCGGCAAAGGGGAGGGGGCTATGGCTACACCTTC.

V usage is TRBV6-2 or TRBV6-3 and J usage is TRBJ2-1; D is undetermined. Germline CDR1 is MNHEY and CDR2 is SVGEGT. This CDR3 contains 17 residues. Trimming took off 0 bases at V and 1 base at J, with 13 bases between the two ends. CDR3: CASSYSPQARSYNEQFF. The CDR3 nucleotides read TGTGCCAGCAGTTACTCGCCTCAGGCGCGATCCTACAATGAGCAGTTCTTC.

The chain combines TRBV5-5 with TRBJ2-1, with 14 positions matching TRBD2. The V and J ends lost 4 bases and 8 bases, in that order; junction bases with no gene match: 8. The CDR3 consists of 16 residues. The germline gives CDR1 SGHKS, CDR2 YYEKEE (reference sequence). The CDR3 bases are TGTGCCAGCAGCCAGACTAGCGGGGGGGCCTGGGATGAGCAGTTCTTC. Translation: CASSQTSGGAWDEQFF.

The J gene is TRBJ2-7, the V gene TRBV30, with D possibly being TRBD2 (5 bases). This CDR3 is 14 amino acids long. Per the germline V gene, CDR1 is GTSNPN and CDR2 is SVGIG (reference sequence). The V and J ends lost 0 bases and 2 bases respectively, with 11 bases between them. The CDR3 spells CAWSVLGNPYEQYF. DNA for the CDR3: TGTGCCTGGAGTGTACTAGGGAACCCCTACGAGCAGTACTTC. The complete variable domain, with remaining parts taken from reference TRBV30 and TRBJ2-7, reads SQTIHQWPATLVQPVGSPLSLECTVEGTSNPNLYWYRQAAGRGLQLLFYSVGIGQISSEVPQNLSASRPQDRQFILSSKKLLLSDSGFYLCAWSVLGNPYEQYFGPGTRLTVT.

This chain uses TRBV7-2 with TRBJ2-7, with 10 nucleotides matching TRBD1. This CDR3 has 15 amino acids. Trimming removed 6 bases from V and 1 base from J; junction bases left unmatched: 6. Germline V gives CDR1 SGHTA, CDR2 FQGNSA. Here the CDR3 reads CASRSTGQGSYEQYF. The DNA of the CDR3 is TGTGCCAGCAGAAGTACGGGACAGGGGTCCTACGAGCAGTACTTC.

In DNA, the CDR3 is TGTGCCAGCAGCTTAGTGATGGGAGGCGAGCAGTACTTC. Translated: CASSLVMGGEQYF. This chain connects TRBV11-2 to TRBJ2-7; tentative D call: TRBD2 (6 bases). Trimming cost V 1 base and J 6 bases, with 10 bases left between them. The CDR3 runs to 13 residues. Germline assignment: CDR1 SGHAT and CDR2 FQNNGV.

This clone turned up a few times. V is TRBV19 and J is TRBJ1-1; D not resolved. Germline CDR1 is LNHDA and CDR2 is SQIVND (reference sequence). The germline V and J ends were trimmed by 3 bases and 1 base, with 3 bases remaining between them. The CDR3 totals 12 residues. The CDR3 nucleotides read TGTGCCAGTAGTATCCAGAACACTGAAGCTTTCTTT. Amino acids: CASSIQNTEAFF.